This record concerns one T cell receptor (beta chain) sequence. Assay: immunoSEQ multiplex PCR; the TCRdb copy retains only in-frame clones and omits some. This table has some 500,000 clones, roughly 90% appearing once. These data come from a study of blood T cell repertoires in COVID-19. Cohort 3 recovery required two negative PCRs, clearance, or symptom resolution. The sequenced sample consisted of PBMCs or T cells enriched from blood (not recorded which). The receptor comes from a woman between 40 and 55 years old who had recovered from COVID-19.

CDR3 amino acids: CASKAATGNTEAFF. DNA for the CDR3: TGTGCCAGCAAGGCAGCGACAGGGAACACTGAAGCTTTCTTT. The chain employs TRBV2 and TRBJ1-1, with D possibly TRBD1 on 6 matching bases. V lost 7 bases and J 1 base, leaving 13 bases between the germline ends. Germline CDR1 and CDR2: SNHLY and FYNNEI. This CDR3 comprises 14 residues.